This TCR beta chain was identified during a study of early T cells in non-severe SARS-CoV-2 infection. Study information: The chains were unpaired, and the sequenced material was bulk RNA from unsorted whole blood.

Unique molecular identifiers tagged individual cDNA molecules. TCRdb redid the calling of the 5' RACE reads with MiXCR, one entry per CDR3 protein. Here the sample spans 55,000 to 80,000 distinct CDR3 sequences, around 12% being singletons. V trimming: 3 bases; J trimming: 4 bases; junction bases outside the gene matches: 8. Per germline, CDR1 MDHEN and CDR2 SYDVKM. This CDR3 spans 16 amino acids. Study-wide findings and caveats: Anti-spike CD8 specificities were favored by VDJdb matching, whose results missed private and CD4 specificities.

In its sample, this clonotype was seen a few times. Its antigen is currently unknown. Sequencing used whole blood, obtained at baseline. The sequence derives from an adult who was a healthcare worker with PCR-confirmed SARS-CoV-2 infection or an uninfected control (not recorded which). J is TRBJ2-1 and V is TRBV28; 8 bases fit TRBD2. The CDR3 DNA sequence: TGTGCCAGCAGTTTTATCGGGACTAGGGAATACAATGAGCAGTTCTTC. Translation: CASSFIGTREYNEQFF.